This TCR beta chain is from a study of T cell clonality in common variable immunodeficiency (dated by TCRdb to the mid-2010s). V and J lose 0 bases and 2 bases, and a span of 10 bases separates them. For CDR1 and CDR2, the germline V gene (reference sequence) lists SEHNR and FQNEAQ. The CDR3 spans 15 residues, from the cysteine through the phenylalanine. The DNA shown is the part of the CDR3 that was read: 36 bases, in frame from base 1. Most of the CVID patients and most of the healthy controls were of Caucasian heritage. Heparinized peripheral whole blood samples of 5 to 8 ml were collected from each donor. Genomic DNA from adults with common variable immune deficiency (CVID) and from healthy adult controls was used for sequencing of TCRbeta CDR3 repertoires. The control group comprised approximately 22 healthy adult volunteers, some 12 female and roughly ten male, aged roughly 20 to 75 years with a mean age of approximately 35. Diluted blood was density-centrifuged over Hypaque 1077 or Ficoll-Paque to isolate peripheral blood mononuclear cells. Genomic DNA was obtained from unsorted mononuclear cells through either Qiagen column purification or a centrifugation-based method.

This clone was seen ten or more times. There is no known antigen for this receptor. The CDR3 end is not reached by the read, which stops 3 residues before it; the germline J gene fills it in. CVID samples and control samples contributed equivalent amounts of genomic DNA as sequencing input. For every sample, a 60 bp segment covering the rearranged TCRbeta CDR3 region was amplified and then sequenced. The immunoSEQ assay, a bias-corrected multiplex PCR with high-throughput sequencing, was employed for TCRbeta amplification. The published analysis was carried out like this. Every unique nucleotide sequence counted as a clone and was annotated with V, D and J genes, copy number and frequency. Sequences were labeled productive if in frame, and non-productive if out of frame or containing stop codons. As previously described, clonality was calculated on the basis of Shannon's entropy. Mean CDR3 Kyte-Doolittle hydropathy was derived from the predicted amino acid sequences of productive clones. The R hclust function was used to hierarchically cluster scaled V gene usage with Manhattan distance and complete linkage. Clone sharing by CDR3 amino acid sequence was assessed by resampling 12 repertoires per group over 100 rounds. Repertoires were searched for 70 published EBV-specific and approximately 240 published CMV-specific TCRbeta sequences. After two CVID samples that produced fewer than 10,000 sequences were dropped from the analysis, 45 or so CVID repertoires remained. This is the immuneACCESS table as TCRdb keeps it, with only in-frame sequences that have V and J called. A part of the clones is gone; compared with another copy, unresolved V genes explain less than half, and the rest is unexplained. D and trimming come from the DNA, and the V and J calls and clone size come from that table. For this sample, about 39,000 clones appear and none is a singleton. The top ten constitute 2.5% to 3.5% of the sample.

Study-wide findings and limitations: Compared with healthy controls, CVID subjects showed increased TCRbeta clonality (t-test p = 0.018), a feature most characteristic of about a third of subjects. CVID subjects shared fewer TCRbeta clones with each other than healthy controls did (p < 0.0001). Even though DNA input was the same, control samples had an average of about 90,000 unique sequences each, compared with some 32,000 in CVID samples. Correlations of repertoire features with clinical complications were constrained by heterogeneity among patients within the CVID cohort. Fewer deletions and N-nucleotide insertions were reportedly observed in CVID TCRbeta sequences, and highly modified clones with 13 or more V deletions were reportedly absent from CVID TCRbeta sequences. It was noted by the authors that sequencing of the repertoires of T cell subpopulations would be needed to clarify the cause of the increased clonality in CVID.

What was sequenced was peripheral blood mononuclear cells. The TCR was taken from a person aged 18 to 70 in good health. The rearrangement joined TRBV7-9 to TRBJ2-5; a confident D gene designation cannot be given. The CDR3 region has the sequence CASSLAQQSQETQYF. The sequenced CDR3 bases are TGTGCCAGCAGCTTAGCGCAACAGTCTCAAGAGACC.